This T cell receptor beta chain was sequenced in a study of tumor and adjacent non-tumor tissue in lung cancer. Notes on the study in general: TCR diversity was significantly greater in tumor than normal lung tissue. Patients with more diverse tumor TCRs had worse survival. Normal lung showed higher cumulative top 100 clone frequency than tumor.

The germline V and J ends were trimmed by 4 bases and 0 bases, with 12 bases remaining between them. The CDR3 has 15 amino acids. Germline V gene lookup returns CDR1 SGHRS and CDR2 YFSETQ. The template was RNA from unsorted bulk tissue. Chemotherapy-naive patients with new lung cancer underwent thoracic surgery in China, August–November 2014. The library came from three nested PCR rounds adapted from ARM-PCR protocols. TCRdb processed the multiplex PCR reads anew with MiXCR; each CDR3 protein has one entry. The table has approximately 79,000 distinct CDR3 sequences, just under 75% seen once; the top ten hold about 9.2%. About this clonotype itself: Its antigen remains unknown.

This TCR was sampled from a woman aged 40 to 50 with non-small cell lung cancer. Sequenced material: lung tumor tissue. The genes are TRBV5-1 and TRBJ2-3; TRBD1 might be the D (6 bases). The CDR3 nucleotides are TGCGCCAGCAGCCCAGGACAGACTAGCACAGATACGCAGTATTTT. This encodes CASSPGQTSTDTQYF.